These 9 T cell receptor beta chains originate from one sample sequenced in a study of blood T cell repertoires in COVID-19. Libraries were prepared by immunoSEQ multiplex PCR; TCRdb keeps only in-frame clonotypes and omits some of them. The table includes under 80,000 clones, about 80% detected once. Material: peripheral blood. Every receptor here comes from a man older than 75 with active or convalescent COVID-19.

This chain links TRBV28 with TRBJ1-1; D gene unclear. There are 14 residues in the CDR3. The germline V and J ends were trimmed by 6 bases and 1 base, with 12 bases remaining between them. Germline V gene lookup returns CDR1 MDHEN and CDR2 SYDVKM. The CDR3 loop is CASSVGLWNTEAFF. The CDR3 region has the DNA TGTGCCAGCAGCGTCGGTTTGTGGAACACTGAAGCTTTCTTT. The variable domain in full, completed from reference TRBV28 and TRBJ1-1, reads DVKVTQSSRYLVKRTGEKVFLECVQDMDHENMFWYRQDPGLGLRLIYFSYDVKMKEKGDIPEGYSVSREKKERFSLILESASTNQTSMYLCASSVGLWNTEAFFGQGTRLTVV.

This chain uses TRBV10-3 with TRBJ2-5; TRBD1 matches 7 bases. J was trimmed by 1 base and V by 6 bases; bases with no gene match: 2. This CDR3 is 13 amino acids long. CDR1 is ENHRY, CDR2 SYGVKD, per germline. CDR3: CAISGTVQETQYF. CDR3 in DNA: TGTGCCATCAGCGGGACAGTCCAAGAGACCCAGTACTTC.

This clone was counted a single time. The chain is built from TRBV19 and TRBJ1-3; 9 nucleotides match TRBD1. Germline CDR1 is LNHDA and CDR2 is SQIVND (reference sequence). The CDR3 extends over 15 amino acids. The J segment lost 3 bases and the V segment lost 8 bases, leaving 8 bases of the junction unmatched. The CDR3 DNA is TGTGCCAGTTCTCCATCGGACAGGGGTGGAAACACCATATATTTT. The encoded protein is CASSPSDRGGNTIYF.

There are a few counts of this clone. The rearrangement links TRBV3-1 (or the pseudogene TRBV3-2) to TRBJ2-5; possibly TRBD2 for D (5 bases). The germline V and J ends were trimmed by 4 bases and 5 bases, with 14 bases remaining between them. The CDR3 covers 14 residues. From germline, CDR1 is LGHDT and CDR2 YNNKEL (reference sequence). This CDR3 reads CASSPFQTGETQYF. The CDR3 DNA reads as TGTGCCAGCAGCCCCTTTCAGACGGGGGAGACCCAGTACTTC.

V usage is TRBV7-8 and J usage is TRBJ1-5; the match to TRBD1 covers 10 bases. Germline trimming cut 1 base from V and 9 bases from J; bases unmatched to any gene: 6. Looked up from germline, CDR1 is SGHVS and CDR2 is FQNEAQ. The CDR3 is 15 residues long. CDR3 bases: TGTGCCAGCAGCTTAGGTGGGACAGGGGTTCGGCCCCAGCATTTT. Protein: CASSLGGTGVRPQHF.

The rearrangement joins TRBV19 to TRBJ1-5, with D perhaps TRBD1 (5 bases). This CDR3 is 11 amino acids long. Trimming shortened V by 5 bases and J by 13 bases, and 12 bases separated the two germline ends. The V gene's germline CDR1 is LNHDA and CDR2 SQIVND (reference sequence). This CDR3 is CASSGGERQHF. CDR3 DNA sequence: TGTGCCAGTAGTGGGGGGGAAAGACAGCATTTT.

This clone came up a few times. This sequence joins TRBV21-1 and TRBJ1-6. TRBV21-1 is a documented pseudogene. The length of the CDR3 is 12 residues. The CDR3 coding sequence is TGTGCCACCCGGGAGCGGAGGTCACCCCTCCACTTT. Translating gives CATRERRSPLHF.

The genes are TRBV3-1 (or the pseudogene TRBV3-2) and TRBJ1-5, with 7 bases matching TRBD1. Germline V CDR1 and CDR2: LGHDT, YNNKEL (reference sequence). There are 17 residues in the CDR3. V gave up 6 bases and J gave up 0 bases; unmatched junction bases: 11. CDR3 in DNA: TGTGCCAGCAGTAACTCCTGGACAGGTTATAGCAATCAGCCCCAGCATTTT. This sequence encodes CASSNSWTGYSNQPQHF.

The rearrangement joins TRBV5-1 to TRBJ2-7, with TRBD2 identical over 10 bases. Trimming at V came to 4 bases and at J to 3 bases, leaving 7 bases not matched to a gene. The germline CDR1 and CDR2 sequences are SGHRS and YFSETQ. CDR3 length: 15 amino acids. The CDR3 region is CASSLLAGAIYEQYF. For the CDR3, the DNA is TGCGCCAGCAGCCTCCTAGCGGGGGCGATCTACGAGCAGTACTTC.